What follows describes a single T cell receptor beta chain. Antigen unknown. The CDR3 consists of 14 residues. The V end lost 1 base, the J end lost 1 base, and 7 bases lay between the germline ends. The germline V gene has CDR1 MNHEY and CDR2 SMNVEV (reference sequence). The sample originates from a study of cytomegalovirus exposure and HLA in healthy donors. Study results and limitations: Rarity marked most TCR sequences, yet some public TCRs occurred in many donors. There were some V segments, including TRBV6-2 and TRBV6-3, excluded as indistinguishable.

Primers: 60 Vbeta forward and 13 Jbeta reverse. This table comes from immunoSEQ multiplex PCR, and its TCRdb copy is limited to in-frame clones, with some not included. The sample consists of 200,000 to 250,000 clones, approximately 87% of them appearing once. The chain uses TRBV27 and TRBJ2-5, with D possibly being TRBD1 (5 bases). Sequencing input: PBMCs. The clonotype comes from a human donor in good health. In nucleotides, the CDR3 is TGTGCCAGCAGTTTATATGGGGCCCAAGAGACCCAGTACTTC. Protein sequence: CASSLYGAQETQYF.